The sequence of this TCR beta chain was determined in a study of cytomegalovirus exposure and HLA in healthy donors. The study, taken as a whole, reports: TCR beta chain V- and J-gene trimming was linked, in a later analysis, to a missense variant in DCLRE1C.

PCR used 60 Vbeta primers and 13 Jbeta primers. Here immunoSEQ multiplex PCR was the method, and the copy in TCRdb shows in-frame clones only, minus some. This repertoire shows under 150,000 clones, about 74% found once; its top ten account for around 2%. Turning to this clone: Its specificity is not known.

The sequence derives from a woman in her forties in good health and CMV-seronegative. The sequencing input was PBMCs.

CDR3 in amino acids: CASSLGTGANEKLFF. The CDR3, as DNA: TGTGCCAGCAGCTTAGGGACAGGGGCGAATGAAAAACTGTTTTTT. The V and J genes are TRBV11-2 and TRBJ1-4; 9 bases align to TRBD1. The CDR3 runs to 15 residues. The V segment lost 1 base and the J segment 5 bases; nucleotides outside the gene matches: 2. Germline CDR1 is SGHAT and CDR2 is FQNNGV.